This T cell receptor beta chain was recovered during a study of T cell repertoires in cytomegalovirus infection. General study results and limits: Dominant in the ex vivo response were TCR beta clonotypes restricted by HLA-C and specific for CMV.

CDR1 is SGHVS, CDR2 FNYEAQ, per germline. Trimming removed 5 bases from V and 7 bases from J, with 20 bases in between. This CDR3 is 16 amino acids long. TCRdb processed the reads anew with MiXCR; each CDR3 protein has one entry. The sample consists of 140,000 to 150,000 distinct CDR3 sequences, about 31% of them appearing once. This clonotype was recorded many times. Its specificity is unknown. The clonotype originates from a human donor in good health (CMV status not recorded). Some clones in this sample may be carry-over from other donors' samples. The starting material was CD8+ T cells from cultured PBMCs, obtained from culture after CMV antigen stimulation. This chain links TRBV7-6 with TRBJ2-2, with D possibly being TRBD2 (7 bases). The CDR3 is CASSPHLRGANGELFF. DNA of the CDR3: TGTGCCAGCAGCCCTCACCTCCGGGGGGCTAACGGGGAGCTGTTTTTT. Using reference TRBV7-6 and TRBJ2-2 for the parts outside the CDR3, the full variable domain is GAGVSQSPRYKVTKRGQDVALRCDPISGHVSLYWYRQALGQGPEFLTYFNYEAQQDKSGLPNDRFSAERPEGSISTLTIQRTEQRDSAMYRCASSPHLRGANGELFFGEGSRLTVL.